This passage covers 2 T cell receptor beta chains from one sample sequenced in a study of quantifying T cell responses using KT2 cells (TCRdb year 2017). In the study overall: RNA was DNase-treated and reverse transcribed with TCR alpha and beta constant-region primers, mostly using SuperScript III.

Library prep was done by UMI-ligation and nested PCR. TCRdb names Illumina MiSeq as the instrument used. T4 RNA ligase 1 was used to ligate a single-stranded oligonucleotide containing the Illumina SP2 sequence and a UMI to the 3' end of the cDNA. PCR1 was run for 3 to 4 cycles (98 degrees C for 15 s, 69 degrees C for 30 s, 72 degrees C for 40 s), and an equimolar mix of RC1.1 and RC1.2, covering TRBC1 and TRBC2, was used as the beta primer. The raw public data were reprocessed by TCRdb itself: fastp quality trimming at Q25, MiXCR clonotype calling, in-frame beta chains only. Each record represents a unique CDR3 protein, reported with the most common genes and DNA among its rows. The sample contains tens of thousands of distinct CDR3 sequences, roughly 12% of them found a single time. The ten biggest clones cover approximately 9.4% of the sample. The sequenced sample consisted of PBMCs spiked with cells of the T cell clone KT2. Receptors were obtained from a human donor.

This clonotype was detected only a few times. The chain combines TRBV7-9 with TRBJ2-7; 8 bases match TRBD2. The length of the CDR3 is 15 residues. Germline loops: CDR1 SEHNR, CDR2 FQNEAQ (reference sequence). V shed 7 bases, J shed 2 bases, and the junction held 10 bases outside the gene matches. CDR3 sequence (DNA): TGTGCCAGCAACTGGAAAGCGGGGGACCCCTACGAGCAGTACTTC. Protein sequence: CASNWKAGDPYEQYF.

This clonotype was counted ten times or more. The genes are TRBV29-1 and TRBJ1-1; D not resolved. CDR3 length: 14 amino acids. Trimming removed 4 bases at V and 6 bases at J, with 18 bases between. CDR1 SQVTM and CDR2 ANQGSEA come from the germline V gene. The CDR3: CSVVGLDTGAEAFF. CDR3 sequence (DNA): TGCAGCGTTGTAGGGCTCGACACTGGCGCTGAAGCTTTCTTT.